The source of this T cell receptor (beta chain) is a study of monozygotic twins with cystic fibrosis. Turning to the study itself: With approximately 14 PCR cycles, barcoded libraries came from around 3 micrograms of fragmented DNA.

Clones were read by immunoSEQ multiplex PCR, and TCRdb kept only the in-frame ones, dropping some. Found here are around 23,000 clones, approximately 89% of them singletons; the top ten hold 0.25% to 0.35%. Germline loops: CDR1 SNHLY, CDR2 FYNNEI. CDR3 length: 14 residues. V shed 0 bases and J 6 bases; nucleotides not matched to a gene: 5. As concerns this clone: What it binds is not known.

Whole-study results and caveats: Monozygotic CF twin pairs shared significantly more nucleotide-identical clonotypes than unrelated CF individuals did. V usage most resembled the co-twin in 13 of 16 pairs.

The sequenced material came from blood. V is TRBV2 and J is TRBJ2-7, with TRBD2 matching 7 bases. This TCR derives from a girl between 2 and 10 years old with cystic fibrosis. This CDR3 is CASSEAAGGSEQYF. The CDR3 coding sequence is TGTGCCAGCAGTGAAGCCGCGGGCGGGAGCGAGCAGTACTTC.